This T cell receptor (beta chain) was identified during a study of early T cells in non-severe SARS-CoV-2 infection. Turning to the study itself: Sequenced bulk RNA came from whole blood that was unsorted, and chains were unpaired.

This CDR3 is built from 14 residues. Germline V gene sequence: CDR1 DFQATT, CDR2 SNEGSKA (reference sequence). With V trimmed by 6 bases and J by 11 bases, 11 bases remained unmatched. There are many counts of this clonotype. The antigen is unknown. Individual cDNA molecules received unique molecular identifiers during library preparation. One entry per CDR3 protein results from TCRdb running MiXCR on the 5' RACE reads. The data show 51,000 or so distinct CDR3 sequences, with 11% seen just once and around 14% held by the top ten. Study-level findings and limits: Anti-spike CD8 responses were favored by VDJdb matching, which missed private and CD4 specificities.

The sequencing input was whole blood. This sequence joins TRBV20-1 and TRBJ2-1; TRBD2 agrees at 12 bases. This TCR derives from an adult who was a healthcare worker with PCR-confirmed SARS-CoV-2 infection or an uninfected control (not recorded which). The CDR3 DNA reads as TGCAGTGCCACCCCTCTAGCGGGAGGGCCCCAGCAGTTCTTC. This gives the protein CSATPLAGGPQQFF.